These 30 T cell receptor beta chains were sequenced from one sample in a study of blood T cell repertoires in COVID-19. The protocol was immunoSEQ multiplex PCR, while the TCRdb copy is restricted to in-frame clones and leaves out a portion. The data contain some 88,000 clones, about 83% of them singletons. Sequences were obtained from peripheral blood. These receptors all stem from a woman in her 70s with acute or convalescent COVID-19.

This chain joins TRBV7-2 and TRBJ2-3; the match to TRBD2 covers 7 bases. This CDR3 region has 17 residues. Trimming at V came to 0 bases and at J to 4 bases, leaving 10 bases not matched to a gene. CDR1 and CDR2 from the germline V gene are SGHTA and FQGNSA. The CDR3 nucleotides are TGTGCCAGCAGCTTAGCTGGGGGGAGGGAGGTGGCAGATACGCAGTATTTT. Translating it yields CASSLAGGREVADTQYF. Looking up the rest from reference TRBV7-2 and TRBJ2-3 gives the full variable domain: GAGVSQSPSNKVTEKGKDVELRCDPISGHTALYWYRQSLGQGLEFLIYFQGNSAPDKSGLPSDRFSAERTGGSVSTLTIQRTQQEDSAVYLCASSLAGGREVADTQYFGPGTRLTVL.

The V and J genes are TRBV18 and TRBJ2-7, with TRBD1 matching over 7 bases. Germline CDR1 is KGHSH and CDR2 is LQKENI. The CDR3 length is 14 residues. Trimming at V came to 6 bases and at J to 6 bases, leaving 11 bases not matched to a gene. The CDR3 is CASSSRQGKGEQYV. DNA of the CDR3: TGTGCCAGCTCGTCCCGACAGGGAAAAGGCGAGCAGTACGTC.

The chain has TRBV14 and TRBJ2-5, with 7 bases aligning to TRBD2. There are 14 residues in the CDR3. J gave up 5 bases and V 4 bases, and 7 bases lay outside the gene matches. The V gene's germline CDR1 is SGHDN and CDR2 FVKESK. In DNA form, the CDR3 reads TGTGCCAGCAGCCCGATTTTGGGGGGGGAGACCCAGTACTTC. Amino acids: CASSPILGGETQYF.

The CDR3 reads CASRPGTGGVRGYTF. For the CDR3, the DNA is TGTGCCAGCAGGCCCGGGACAGGGGGCGTCAGGGGCTACACCTTC. The rearrangement joins TRBV6-5 to TRBJ1-2; 12 bases map to TRBD1. With V trimmed by 6 bases and J by 8 bases, 10 bases remained unmatched. Germline CDR1 MNHEY, CDR2 SVGAGI. CDR3 length: 15 residues.

The chain is built from TRBV4-3 and TRBJ2-1; TRBD2 is a possible D gene (6 bases). Germline assignment: CDR1 LGHNA and CDR2 YSLEER. The CDR3 consists of 20 residues. V lost 0 bases to trimming and J lost 5 bases, with 26 bases between them. CDR3 sequence (DNA): TGCGCCAGCAGCCAAGAACCCCGAGGTTGGGGGGATGGAGGTAACAATGAGCAGTTCTTC. The encoded protein is CASSQEPRGWGDGGNNEQFF.

The sample holds one count of this clone. The chain is built from TRBV2 and TRBJ2-2, with 7 bases identical to TRBD2. Germline V gene sequence: CDR1 SNHLY, CDR2 FYNNEI. V was clipped by 6 bases and J by 1 base; unmatched bases: 5. The CDR3 loop spans 15 amino acids. In nucleotides, the CDR3 is TGTGCCAGCAGACCGGGACTACGGAACACCGGGGAGCTGTTTTTT. Protein: CASRPGLRNTGELFF. Complete variable domain (other parts from reference TRBV2 and TRBJ2-2): EPEVTQTPSHQVTQMGQEVILRCVPISNHLYFYWYRQILGQKVEFLVSFYNNEISEKSEIFDDQFSVERPDGSNFTLKIRSTKLEDSAMYFCASRPGLRNTGELFFGEGSRLTVL.

This clone was found once. This chain links TRBV5-8 with TRBJ2-5; 8 nucleotides agree with TRBD1. The germline V gene encodes CDR1 SGHTS and CDR2 YDEGEE. V gave up 6 bases and J gave up 1 base; unmatched junction bases: 8. The CDR3 is 15 residues long. The CDR3 here is CASTADRGSQETQYF. The CDR3 DNA sequence: TGTGCCAGCACCGCAGACAGGGGATCCCAAGAGACCCAGTACTTC. The entire variable domain, with the rest obtained from reference TRBV5-8 and TRBJ2-5, is as follows: EAGVTQSPTHLIKTRGQQATLRCSPISGHTSVYWYQQALGLGLQFLLWYDEGEERNRGNFPPRFSGRQFPNYSSELNVNALELEDSALYLCASTADRGSQETQYFGPGTRLLVL.

This clone has only one observation. The chain has TRBV3-1 (or the pseudogene TRBV3-2) and TRBJ1-5, with D possibly matching TRBD1 (5 bases). V was shortened by 2 bases and J by 4 bases, with 6 bases between the two germline ends. CDR1 is LGHDT, CDR2 YNNKEL, per germline (reference sequence). The CDR3 is 13 residues long. The CDR3 reads CASSQQGNQPQHF. Written as DNA, the CDR3 is TGTGCCAGCAGCCAACAGGGAAATCAGCCCCAGCATTTT.

The rearrangement uses TRBV11-2 and TRBJ1-1; 8 bases are a match to TRBD1. CDR3 length: 14 residues. Germline V gives CDR1 SGHAT, CDR2 FQNNGV. Trimming removed 5 bases from V and 0 bases from J; junction bases left unmatched: 2. The CDR3 loop is CASSRDRMNTEAFF. Here the CDR3 DNA reads TGTGCCAGCAGCCGGGACAGGATGAACACTGAAGCTTTCTTT. The variable domain in full, completed from reference TRBV11-2 and TRBJ1-1, reads EAGVAQSPRYKIIEKRQSVAFWCNPISGHATLYWYQQILGQGPKLLIQFQNNGVVDDSQLPKDRFSAERLKGVDSTLKIQPAKLEDSAVYLCASSRDRMNTEAFFGQGTRLTVV.

This clone has more than one count but fewer than ten. The rearrangement joins TRBV6-5 to TRBJ1-2; 9 bases align to TRBD1. The trim removed 2 bases at V and 2 bases at J, leaving 3 bases unmatched. This CDR3 spans 15 amino acids. Germline CDR1 and CDR2: MNHEY and SVGAGI. CDR3 protein: CASSYTGTGNYGYTF. The CDR3 DNA is TGTGCCAGCAGTTACACCGGGACAGGGAACTATGGCTACACCTTC.

The genes are TRBV14 and TRBJ1-2; D is uncertain. V was pared by 4 bases and J by 4 bases, with 13 bases between. Looked up from germline, CDR1 is SGHDN and CDR2 is FVKESK. This CDR3 contains 14 residues. The CDR3 protein is CASSPFVGSYGYTF. The DNA of the CDR3 is TGTGCCAGCAGCCCGTTCGTGGGGAGCTATGGCTACACCTTC.

This chain links TRBV2 with TRBJ2-7; D is uncertain. V lost 0 bases and J lost 3, with 12 bases in between. CDR3 length: 15 amino acids. CDR1 and CDR2 (germline): SNHLY, FYNNEI. The DNA for the CDR3 is TGTGCCAGCAGTGAAGCACTCGGCGGTGGCTACGAGCAGTACGTC. Protein sequence: CASSEALGGGYEQYV.

The V call is TRBV6-5, the J call TRBJ1-4, with D unclear. The CDR3 loop spans 14 amino acids. V was clipped by 2 bases and J by 5 bases, with 9 bases between them. Germline V gene data show CDR1 as MNHEY and CDR2 as SVGAGI. The CDR3: CASSYGGENEKLFF. In nucleotides, the CDR3 is TGTGCCAGCAGTTACGGCGGAGAGAATGAAAAACTGTTTTTT.

The chain couples TRBV28 to TRBJ1-2; unclear D gene. The CDR3 loop spans 12 amino acids. V was cut by 11 bases and J by 6 bases, with 16 bases left in between. Germline-derived CDR1 and CDR2 are MDHEN and SYDVKM. The CDR3 loop is CAHAHNKNGYTF. For the CDR3, the DNA is TGTGCCCACGCCCATAACAAGAATGGCTACACCTTC.

V is TRBV5-8 and J is TRBJ2-1; 8 positions agree with TRBD2. Trimming cost V 4 bases and J 0 bases; bases outside gene matches: 6. The CDR3 is 16 amino acids. Germline CDR1 reads SGHTS; CDR2 reads YDEGEE. CDR3: CASSAGLAGSYNEQFF. CDR3 nucleotides: TGTGCCAGCAGCGCCGGGCTAGCGGGCTCCTACAATGAGCAGTTCTTC.

This chain joins TRBV3-1 (or the pseudogene TRBV3-2) and TRBJ1-5; no definite D call. Germline assignment: CDR1 LGHDT and CDR2 YNNKEL (reference sequence). The CDR3 contains 13 residues. V was clipped by 1 base and J by 4 bases, with 5 bases between them. The CDR3 region has the DNA TGTGCCAGCAGCCAAGCCAGAAATCAGCCCCAGCATTTT. Amino acids: CASSQARNQPQHF.

The CDR3 loop is CASSYGRERELFF. CDR3 DNA: TGTGCCAGCAGTTACGGGCGGGAAAGGGAGCTGTTTTTT. This sequence joins TRBV6-5 and TRBJ2-2; D is possibly TRBD2 (6 bases). V lost 2 bases to trimming and J lost 9 bases, with 10 bases between them. The CDR3 contains 13 residues. CDR1 MNHEY and CDR2 SVGAGI come from the germline V gene.

The chain couples TRBV11-3 to TRBJ2-1; 12 nucleotides line up with TRBD2. The V segment lost 3 bases and the J segment 2 bases; nucleotides outside the gene matches: 2. The CDR3 loop spans 16 amino acids. Germline assignment: CDR1 SGHNT and CDR2 YENEEA. The CDR3 DNA follows: TGTGCCAGCAGCTTTCGACTAGCGGGGGCCTACAATGAGCAGTTCTTC. Translation gives CASSFRLAGAYNEQFF.

The genes are TRBV20-1 and TRBJ2-5, with 7 bases fitting TRBD2. The germline gives CDR1 DFQATT, CDR2 SNEGSKA (reference sequence). The trim removed 7 bases at V and 8 bases at J, leaving 7 bases unmatched. The CDR3 spans 11 residues. The CDR3 is CSGSGGSTQYF. The CDR3 nucleotides read TGCAGTGGAAGCGGCGGGAGTACCCAGTACTTC.

CDR3 DNA: TGCGCCAGCAGCCCTGACAGGGGCGATCAGCCCCAGCATTTT. Translating it yields CASSPDRGDQPQHF. The rearrangement joins TRBV5-1 to TRBJ1-5; 8 bases align to TRBD1. Trimming removed 4 bases from V and 5 bases from J; junction bases left unmatched: 5. There are 14 residues in the CDR3. CDR1 is SGHRS and CDR2 is YFSETQ in the germline V gene.

The rearrangement joins TRBV18 to TRBJ1-1; the D gene is possibly TRBD1 (6 bases). CDR3 size: 15 residues. Trimming removed 1 base from V and 7 bases from J, with 16 bases in between. Germline V gene data show CDR1 as KGHSH and CDR2 as LQKENI. CDR3 bases: TGTGCCAGCTCACCACGACAACAGGGATCCGATGAAGCTTTCTTT. It specifies CASSPRQQGSDEAFF.

V gene TRBV3-1 (or the pseudogene TRBV3-2) combines with J gene TRBJ1-5; D not certain. V gave up 4 bases and J gave up 4 bases, with 11 bases separating them. Germline V gene sequence: CDR1 LGHDT, CDR2 YNNKEL (reference sequence). The CDR3 is 14 residues long. CDR3 loop: CASSPGLGNQPQHF. In DNA form, the CDR3 reads TGTGCCAGCAGCCCTGGACTTGGGAATCAGCCCCAGCATTTT.

The chain couples TRBV28 to TRBJ2-5; D might be TRBD2 (7 bases). V was pared by 8 bases and J by 5 bases, with 24 bases between. This CDR3 is 16 amino acids long. Germline-derived CDR1 and CDR2 are MDHEN and SYDVKM. The DNA of the CDR3 is TGTGCCAGCGGGACCTTTGCGTTAGGGGGGGATGAGACCCAGTACTTC. This codes for CASGTFALGGDETQYF.

The gene calls are TRBV6-5 and TRBJ2-2; D ambiguous. Per the germline V gene, CDR1 is MNHEY and CDR2 is SVGAGI. The ends were cut back, 8 bases at V and 7 bases at J, with 8 bases in the middle. CDR3 length: 11 residues. CDR3 DNA: TGTGCCAGCCAAGAGGTCGGGGAGCTGTTTTTT. Amino acid sequence: CASQEVGELFF.

The rearrangement joins TRBV7-6 to TRBJ2-6; weak D call: TRBD1 (6 bases). The CDR3 has 16 residues. CDR1 and CDR2 (germline): SGHVS, FNYEAQ. Trimming cost V 4 bases and J 4 bases, with 14 bases left between them. The CDR3 sequence: CASSSGTSRGANVLTF. For the CDR3, the DNA is TGTGCCAGCAGCTCCGGGACATCGCGGGGGGCCAACGTCCTGACTTTC.

The rearrangement links TRBV3-1 (or the pseudogene TRBV3-2) to TRBJ1-2; D perhaps matches TRBD1 (6 bases). The CDR3 totals 16 residues. The V end was cut by 0 bases, the J end by 1 base, with 12 bases between. The germline V gene encodes CDR1 LGHDT and CDR2 YNNKEL (reference sequence). CDR3 loop: CASSQEAGAINYGYTF. The CDR3 DNA sequence: TGTGCCAGCAGCCAAGAAGCAGGGGCCATTAACTATGGCTACACCTTC.

The J gene is TRBJ2-2, the V gene TRBV5-1; 8 bases are shared with TRBD1. This CDR3 comprises 16 residues. Germline V gene sequence: CDR1 SGHRS, CDR2 YFSETQ. V dropped 4 bases and J dropped 5; count of bases not matched to a gene: 10. CDR3 nucleotides: TGCGCCAGCAGCCTGTACAGGGGGAGAGAAACCGGGGAGCTGTTTTTT. It is translated as CASSLYRGRETGELFF. The full variable domain, in which reference TRBV5-1 and TRBJ2-2 provide the parts outside the CDR3, is KAGVTQTPRYLIKTRGQQVTLSCSPISGHRSVSWYQQTPGQGLQFLFEYFSETQRNKGNFPGRFSGRQFSNSRSEMNVSTLELGDSALYLCASSLYRGRETGELFFGEGSRLTVL.

This chain connects TRBV29-1 to TRBJ2-7; TRBD2 is a possible D gene (6 bases). The CDR3 is made up of 12 amino acids. Germline-derived CDR1 and CDR2 are SQVTM and ANQGSEA. V was cut by 6 bases and J by 7 bases, with 16 bases left in between. CDR3 DNA: TGCAGCGTCCTCAACCTCAGCGGGGAGCAGTACGTC. Translating gives CSVLNLSGEQYV.

This chain links TRBV29-1 with TRBJ1-2, with D unresolved. V was cut by 5 bases and J by 7 bases, with 11 bases left in between. The CDR3 runs 11 residues. The germline V gene encodes CDR1 SQVTM and CDR2 ANQGSEA. DNA of the CDR3: TGCAGCGTTACTACACCTCTTGGCTACACCTTC. Translated, it gives CSVTTPLGYTF. The full variable domain, with the rest looked up from reference TRBV29-1 and TRBJ1-2, is SAVISQKPSRDICQRGTSLTIQCQVDSQVTMMFWYRQQPGQSLTLIATANQGSEATYESGFVIDKFPISRPNLTFSTLTVSNMSPEDSSIYLCSVTTPLGYTFGSGTRLTVV.

The chain combines TRBV18 with TRBJ1-3; D is undetermined. V lost 6 bases and J 1 base, leaving 25 bases between the germline ends. From germline, CDR1 is KGHSH and CDR2 LQKENI. The CDR3 has 19 residues. DNA for the CDR3: TGTGCCAGCTCCCGAGGGAGCCCGACTCAGACCTCTTCTGGAAACACCATATATTTT. Translated: CASSRGSPTQTSSGNTIYF.